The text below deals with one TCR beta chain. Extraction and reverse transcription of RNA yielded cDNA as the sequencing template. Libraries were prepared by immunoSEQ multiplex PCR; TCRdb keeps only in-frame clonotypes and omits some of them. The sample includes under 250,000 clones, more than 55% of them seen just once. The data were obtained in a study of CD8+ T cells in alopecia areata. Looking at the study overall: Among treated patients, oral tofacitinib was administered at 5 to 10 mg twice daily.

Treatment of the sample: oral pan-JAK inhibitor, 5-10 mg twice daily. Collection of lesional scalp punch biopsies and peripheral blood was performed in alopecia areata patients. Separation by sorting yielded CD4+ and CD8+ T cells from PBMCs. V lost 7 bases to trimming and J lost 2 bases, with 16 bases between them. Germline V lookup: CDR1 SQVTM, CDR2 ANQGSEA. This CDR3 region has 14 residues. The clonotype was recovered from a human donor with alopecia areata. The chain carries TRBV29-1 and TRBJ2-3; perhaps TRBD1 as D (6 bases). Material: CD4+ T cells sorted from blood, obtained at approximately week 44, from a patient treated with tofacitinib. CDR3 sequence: CSAGSRGNTDTQYF. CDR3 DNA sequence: TGCAGCGCTGGATCCAGGGGAAACACAGATACGCAGTATTTT.